A single sample gave rise to the 5 T cell receptor beta chains below, sequenced in a study of response to subunit inactivated influenza vaccine. From the RT-PCR reads, TCRdb called clonotypes with MiXCR, one entry per CDR3 protein. Among 150,000 to 200,000 distinct CDR3 sequences listed, about a tenth were seen once. The sample consisted of non-naive T cells sorted from PBMCs, taken 40 to 50 days after vaccination. These receptors originate from a man in his fifties or sixties who received an inactivated influenza vaccine.

This clonotype was seen many times. The chain is built from TRBV3-1 and TRBJ2-1, with TRBD2 matching 8 bases. V was clipped by 6 bases and J by 4 bases; unmatched bases: 8. This CDR3 comprises 15 residues. Germline V gives CDR1 LGHDT, CDR2 YNNKEL (reference sequence). Here the CDR3 DNA reads TGTGCCAGCAGGTTGGTAGCGGGATCTTACAATGAGCAGTTCTTC. Protein: CASRLVAGSYNEQFF.

This clonotype was picked up a small number of times. The J gene is TRBJ1-1, the V gene TRBV7-9; TRBD1 might be the D (5 bases). Germline-derived CDR1 and CDR2 are SEHNR and FQNEAQ (reference sequence). The CDR3 runs to 14 residues. Trimming removed 3 bases from V and 1 base from J, with 9 bases in between. The CDR3 protein is CASSLDGGNTEAFF. The CDR3 DNA follows: TGTGCCAGCAGCTTGGATGGGGGGAACACTGAAGCTTTCTTT. Looking up the rest from reference TRBV7-9 and TRBJ1-1 gives the full variable domain: DTGVSQNPRHKITKRGQNVTFRCDPISEHNRLYWYRQTLGQGPEFLTYFQNEAQLEKSRLLSDRFSAERPKGSFSTLEIQRTEQGDSAMYLCASSLDGGNTEAFFGQGTRLTVV.

This clonotype has at least ten counts. The CDR3 spells CASTDTYNSPLHF. The CDR3 nucleotides are TGTGCCAGCACGGACACGTATAATTCACCCCTCCACTTT. The rearrangement joins TRBV12-3 or TRBV12-4 to TRBJ1-6, with D possibly being TRBD1 (5 bases). Trimming shortened V by 7 bases and J by 4 bases, and 8 bases separated the two germline ends. The CDR3 is made up of 13 amino acids.

This chain links TRBV7-2 with TRBJ2-3, with D unresolved. Germline V CDR1 and CDR2: SGHTA, FQGNSA. The CDR3 has 12 amino acids. Trimming stripped 5 bases from V and 3 bases from J, with 6 bases between. CDR3 loop: CASSTTTDTQYF. The CDR3 coding sequence is TGTGCCAGCAGCACCACGACAGATACGCAGTATTTT.

This chain joins TRBV7-3 and TRBJ2-2; 12 bases fit TRBD2. With V trimmed by 5 bases and J by 5 bases, 3 bases remained unmatched. Germline V CDR1 and CDR2: SGHTA, FQGTGA. This CDR3 is built from 15 residues. CDR3 residues: CASSVLAGGTGELFF. The CDR3 DNA is TGTGCCAGCAGCGTACTAGCGGGAGGAACCGGGGAGCTGTTTTTT.